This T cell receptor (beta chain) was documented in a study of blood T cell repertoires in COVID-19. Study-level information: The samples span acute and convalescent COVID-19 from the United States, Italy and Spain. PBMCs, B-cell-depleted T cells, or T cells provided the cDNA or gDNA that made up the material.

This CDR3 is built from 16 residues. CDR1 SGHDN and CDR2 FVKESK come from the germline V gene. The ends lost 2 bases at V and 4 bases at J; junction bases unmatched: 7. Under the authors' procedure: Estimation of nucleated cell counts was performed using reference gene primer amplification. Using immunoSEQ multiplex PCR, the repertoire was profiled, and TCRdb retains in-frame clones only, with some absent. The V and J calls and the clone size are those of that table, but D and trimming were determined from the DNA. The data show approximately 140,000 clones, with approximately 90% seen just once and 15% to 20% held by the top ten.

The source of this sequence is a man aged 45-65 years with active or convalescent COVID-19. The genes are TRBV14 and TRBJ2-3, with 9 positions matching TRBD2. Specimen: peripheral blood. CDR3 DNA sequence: TGTGCCAGCAGCCAACCTAGAAGCGGGAGGTCAGATACGCAGTATTTT. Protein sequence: CASSQPRSGRSDTQYF.